Presented here are 23 T cell receptor beta chains from one specimen sequenced in a study of blood T cell repertoires in COVID-19. Some clones are missing from TCRdb's copy, which holds only in-frame ones; the method was immunoSEQ multiplex PCR. The sample has 90,000 to 120,000 clones, more than 70% seen once. The sequencing input was peripheral blood. These receptor sequences come from a middle-aged man with active or convalescent COVID-19.

The CDR3 DNA reads as TGTGCCAGCAGTGAAGGAGCGAGTACCCCAGCTTTCTTT. It encodes CASSEGASTPAFF. The genes are TRBV25-1 and TRBJ1-1; D uncertain. Germline assignment: CDR1 MGHDK and CDR2 SYGVNS. The CDR3 runs to 13 residues. V dropped 2 bases and J dropped 10 bases, with 14 bases sitting between them.

This chain connects TRBV29-1 to TRBJ2-5, with D perhaps TRBD2 (5 bases). The CDR3 totals 13 residues. V was shortened by 7 bases and J by 4 bases, with 16 bases between the two germline ends. Per the germline V gene, CDR1 is SQVTM and CDR2 is ANQGSEA. The CDR3 coding sequence is TGCAGCGCCCGGCGGGCCTTGAGAGAGACCCAGTACTTC. This gives the protein CSARRALRETQYF.

J is TRBJ2-3 and V is TRBV5-6, with a tentative D call TRBD1 (6 bases). The CDR3 has 11 residues. The germline gives CDR1 SGHDT, CDR2 YYEEEE. V lost 4 bases and J lost 10, with 10 bases in between. Here the CDR3 DNA reads TGTGCCAGCAGCGAGGGGGTTGCGCAGTATTTT. This encodes CASSEGVAQYF.

This clone was counted a single time. Additional DNA sequences in this sample encode the identical CDR3. The gene calls are TRBV6-5 and TRBJ2-7, with a tentative D call TRBD1 (6 bases). The length of the CDR3 is 13 residues. V was cut by 2 bases and J by 3 bases, with 8 bases left in between. The germline V gene encodes CDR1 MNHEY and CDR2 SVGAGI. The CDR3 DNA reads as TGTGCCAGCAGTTACACGGACAGCTACGAGCAGTACTTC. It yields the protein CASSYTDSYEQYF.

This CDR3 is CASSYPTGQETQYF. The CDR3 DNA is TGTGCCAGCAGTTACCCTACAGGCCAAGAGACCCAGTACTTC. This sequence joins TRBV6-2 or TRBV6-3 and TRBJ2-5; possibly TRBD1 for D (5 bases). Germline V gene lookup returns CDR1 MNHEY and CDR2 SVGEGT. The CDR3 has 14 residues. The V end lost 2 bases, the J end lost 1 base, and 8 bases lay between the germline ends.

The rearrangement joins TRBV13 to TRBJ2-3; 11 bases agree with TRBD1. The CDR3 contains 15 residues. The V gene end was trimmed by 4 bases and the J gene end by 3 bases; junction bases not matched to a gene: 3. The germline CDR1 and CDR2 sequences are PRHDT and FYEKMQ (reference sequence). The CDR3 is CASSSDRGQTDTQYF. The CDR3 DNA sequence: TGTGCCAGCAGCTCGGACAGGGGGCAGACAGATACGCAGTATTTT.

The chain carries TRBV5-6 and TRBJ1-1, with D tentatively TRBD1 (5 bases). Germline V lookup: CDR1 SGHDT, CDR2 YYEEEE. V was clipped by 0 bases and J by 9 bases, with 15 bases between them. The CDR3 length is 14 residues. CDR3 DNA: TGTGCCAGCAGCTTGGAGGGAGGGGTCTTGAAAGCTTTCTTT. This codes for CASSLEGGVLKAFF.

The CDR3 region is CAWSEVTANYGYTF. The DNA for the CDR3 is TGTGCCTGGAGTGAAGTAACAGCAAACTATGGCTACACCTTC. The chain carries TRBV30 and TRBJ1-2; D unresolved. The CDR3 runs to 14 residues. The V gene lost 1 base and the J gene lost 2 bases, with 11 bases spanning the gap. CDR1 is GTSNPN, CDR2 SVGIG, per germline (reference sequence). Together with reference TRBV30 and TRBJ1-2, the CDR3 gives the full variable domain: SQTIHQWPATLVQPVGSPLSLECTVEGTSNPNLYWYRQAAGRGLQLLFYSVGIGQISSEVPQNLSASRPQDRQFILSSKKLLLSDSGFYLCAWSEVTANYGYTFGSGTRLTVV.

This clone was recorded once. The rearrangement links TRBV28 to TRBJ1-2; D is perhaps TRBD1 (5 bases). The V gene lost 3 bases and the J gene lost 4 bases, with 9 bases spanning the gap. The CDR3 loop spans 13 amino acids. Germline V gene data show CDR1 as MDHEN and CDR2 as SYDVKM. In DNA, the CDR3 is TGTGCCAGCAGTTTGTTGGGGGGCTATGGCTACACCTTC. This codes for CASSLLGGYGYTF.

The chain couples TRBV6-6 to TRBJ2-5, with unresolved D. This CDR3 contains 13 residues. Trimming shortened V by 6 bases and J by 3 bases, and 11 bases separated the two germline ends. Looked up from germline, CDR1 is MNHNY and CDR2 is SVGAGI (reference sequence). CDR3: CASSYHLKETQYF. The CDR3 DNA follows: TGTGCCAGCAGCTACCACTTAAAAGAGACCCAGTACTTC.

This clone was counted only a few times. The V and J genes are TRBV28 and TRBJ2-7; tentatively, D is TRBD2 (6 bases). Germline V gene lookup returns CDR1 MDHEN and CDR2 SYDVKM. The CDR3 contains 14 residues. Trimming shortened V by 7 bases and J by 4 bases, and 17 bases separated the two germline ends. CDR3 sequence reads: CASTAGTVFYEQYF. The CDR3 bases are TGTGCCAGCACCGCCGGGACTGTCTTTTACGAGCAGTACTTC.

The chain uses TRBV28 and TRBJ2-1; D unresolved. Trimming took off 6 bases at V and 2 bases at J, with 8 bases between the two ends. Germline assignment: CDR1 MDHEN and CDR2 SYDVKM. This CDR3 is built from 13 residues. CDR3 bases: TGTGCCAGCAGGAGTCCACCCTACAATGAGCAGTTCTTC. The encoded protein is CASRSPPYNEQFF.

This clone was seen more than once but under ten times. The chain carries TRBV7-2 and TRBJ2-7; D is possibly TRBD2 (6 bases). CDR3 length: 18 residues. Per the germline V gene, CDR1 is SGHTA and CDR2 is FQGNSA. The V gene lost 1 base and the J gene lost 1 base, with 20 bases spanning the gap. The CDR3 DNA sequence: TGTGCCAGCAGCTTAGATAATCGGTTGGGACTGAAATCCTACGAGCAGTACTTC. Translated: CASSLDNRLGLKSYEQYF.

The genes are TRBV18 and TRBJ1-2; unclear D gene. Germline V CDR1 and CDR2: KGHSH, LQKENI. The CDR3 is 15 residues long. Trimming took 3 bases from V and 3 from J, leaving 14 bases between them. The CDR3 is CASSPGADTHYGYTF. The CDR3, as DNA: TGTGCCAGCTCACCCGGCGCAGACACTCACTATGGCTACACCTTC.

This chain joins TRBV2 and TRBJ1-1; D not certain. Trimming removed 7 bases at V and 4 bases at J, with 16 bases between. The CDR3 sequence is 14 residues long. CDR1 and CDR2 (germline): SNHLY, FYNNEI. CDR3 loop: CASIPGLISTEAFF. The CDR3 nucleotides read TGTGCCAGCATTCCAGGTTTGATTAGCACTGAAGCTTTCTTT.

This clone showed up just once. The chain has TRBV4-1 and TRBJ1-1; 8 bases line up with TRBD1. Per germline, CDR1 MGHRA and CDR2 YSYEKL. The V and J ends lost 0 bases and 6 bases, in that order; junction bases with no gene match: 3. The CDR3 is 14 amino acids. CDR3 nucleotide sequence: TGCGCCAGCAGCCAAGATCCACAGGGGGCTGAAGCTTTCTTT. It codes for CASSQDPQGAEAFF.

The chain uses TRBV28 and TRBJ2-3; 13 bases match TRBD2. Trimming took 2 bases from V and 4 from J; bases not matched to a gene: 9. The CDR3 contains 18 residues. The germline CDR1 and CDR2 sequences are MDHEN and SYDVKM. CDR3 sequence reads: CASSLGGLAGQSSDTQYF. The CDR3 nucleotides are TGTGCCAGCAGTTTAGGGGGACTAGCGGGACAGAGTTCAGATACGCAGTATTTT.

V and J are TRBV7-9 and TRBJ2-1; 13 nucleotides line up with TRBD2. The CDR3 covers 15 residues. After removal of 5 bases from V and 6 bases from J, the junction contained 4 bases not matched to a gene. Germline values: CDR1 SEHNR, CDR2 FQNEAQ (reference sequence). The chain's CDR3 is CASSLTSGRVNEQFF. The CDR3 bases are TGTGCCAGCAGCCTAACTAGCGGGAGGGTCAATGAGCAGTTCTTC. Full variable domain (missing parts from reference TRBV7-9 and TRBJ2-1): DTGVSQNPRHKITKRGQNVTFRCDPISEHNRLYWYRQTLGQGPEFLTYFQNEAQLEKSRLLSDRFSAERPKGSFSTLEIQRTEQGDSAMYLCASSLTSGRVNEQFFGPGTRLTVL.

This clone came up a few times. The chain uses TRBV7-9 and TRBJ2-5; D is ambiguous. The CDR3 has 12 amino acids. Germline assignment: CDR1 SEHNR and CDR2 FQNEAQ (reference sequence). V was trimmed by 2 bases and J by 4 bases, leaving 5 bases between them. The CDR3 spells CASSLLRETQYF. CDR3 coding DNA: TGTGCCAGCAGCTTATTGAGAGAGACCCAGTACTTC. The variable domain in full, completed from reference TRBV7-9 and TRBJ2-5, reads DTGVSQNPRHKITKRGQNVTFRCDPISEHNRLYWYRQTLGQGPEFLTYFQNEAQLEKSRLLSDRFSAERPKGSFSTLEIQRTEQGDSAMYLCASSLLRETQYFGPGTRLLVL.

This chain uses TRBV7-9 with TRBJ1-1, with D tentatively TRBD1 (6 bases). CDR1 is SEHNR, CDR2 FQNEAQ, per germline (reference sequence). Trimming took off 4 bases at V and 1 base at J, with 13 bases between the two ends. The CDR3 runs 15 residues. The CDR3 here is CASSSSTGSNTEAFF. The CDR3 DNA reads as TGTGCCAGCAGCTCATCGACAGGCTCGAACACTGAAGCTTTCTTT.

As to this clone: Other DNA sequences within the sample encode an identical CDR3. This chain connects TRBV30 to TRBJ2-3; weak D call: TRBD2 (5 bases). Germline V gene data show CDR1 as GTSNPN and CDR2 as SVGIG (reference sequence). The CDR3 has 14 amino acids. V was trimmed by 0 bases and J by 1 base, leaving 8 bases between them. CDR3 nucleotides: TGTGCCTGGAGTGTACAAGCGGGCACAGATACGCAGTATTTT. Its protein is CAWSVQAGTDTQYF.

The chain links TRBV14 to TRBJ2-3, with D unclear. Deletions cut 2 bases from V and 6 bases from J, with 24 bases between. The V gene's germline CDR1 is SGHDN and CDR2 FVKESK. The CDR3 is 18 residues long. The CDR3 DNA reads TGTGCCAGCAGCCAAAGGAATAGTCGGAGTAGCTGGCGTGATACGCAGTATTTT. It codes for CASSQRNSRSSWRDTQYF.

This chain uses TRBV4-1 with TRBJ2-7; tentatively, D is TRBD1 (6 bases). The CDR3 runs 15 residues. The V end lost 1 base, the J end lost 4 bases, and 14 bases lay between the germline ends. Germline assignment: CDR1 MGHRA and CDR2 YSYEKL. The CDR3 sequence: CASSQVGRGRYEQYF. The CDR3 nucleotides read TGCGCCAGCAGCCAAGTTGGCAGGGGCAGGTACGAGCAGTACTTC.